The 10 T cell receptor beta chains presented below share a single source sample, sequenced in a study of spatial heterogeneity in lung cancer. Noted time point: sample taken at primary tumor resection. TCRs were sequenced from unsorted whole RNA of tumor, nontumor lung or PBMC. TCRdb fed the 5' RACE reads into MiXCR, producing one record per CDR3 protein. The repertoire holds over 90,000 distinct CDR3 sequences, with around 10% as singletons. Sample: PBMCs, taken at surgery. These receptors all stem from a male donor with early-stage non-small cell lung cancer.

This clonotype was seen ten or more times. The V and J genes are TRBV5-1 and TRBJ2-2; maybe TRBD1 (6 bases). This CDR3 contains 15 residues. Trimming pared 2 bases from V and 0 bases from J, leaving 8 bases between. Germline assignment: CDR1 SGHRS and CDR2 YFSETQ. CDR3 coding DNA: TGCGCCAGCAGCTTCGACAGGCCGAACACCGGGGAGCTGTTTTTT. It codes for CASSFDRPNTGELFF. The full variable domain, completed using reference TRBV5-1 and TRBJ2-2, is KAGVTQTPRYLIKTRGQQVTLSCSPISGHRSVSWYQQTPGQGLQFLFEYFSETQRNKGNFPGRFSGRQFSNSRSEMNVSTLELGDSALYLCASSFDRPNTGELFFGEGSRLTVL.

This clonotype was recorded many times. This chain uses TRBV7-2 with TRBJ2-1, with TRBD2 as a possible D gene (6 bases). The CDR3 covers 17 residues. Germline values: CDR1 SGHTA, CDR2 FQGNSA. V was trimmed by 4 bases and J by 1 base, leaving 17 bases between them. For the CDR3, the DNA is TGTGCCAGCAGCTCCCCTTTAGGCAGCGGGTCCTACAATGAGCAGTTCTTC. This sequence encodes CASSSPLGSGSYNEQFF.

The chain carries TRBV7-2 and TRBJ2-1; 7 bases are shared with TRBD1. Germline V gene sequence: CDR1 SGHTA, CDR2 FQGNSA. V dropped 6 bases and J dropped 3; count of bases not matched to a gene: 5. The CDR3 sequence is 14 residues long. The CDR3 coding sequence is TGTGCCAGCAGGTTCGGACAGGTCTACAATGAGCAGTTCTTC. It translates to CASRFGQVYNEQFF.

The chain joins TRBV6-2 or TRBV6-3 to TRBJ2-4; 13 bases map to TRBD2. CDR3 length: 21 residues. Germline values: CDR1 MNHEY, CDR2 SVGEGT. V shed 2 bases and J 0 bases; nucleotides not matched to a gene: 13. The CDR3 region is CASSYRGLAGAGPLAKNIQYF. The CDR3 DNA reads TGTGCCAGCAGTTACCGTGGACTAGCGGGGGCGGGACCCTTAGCCAAAAACATTCAGTACTTC.

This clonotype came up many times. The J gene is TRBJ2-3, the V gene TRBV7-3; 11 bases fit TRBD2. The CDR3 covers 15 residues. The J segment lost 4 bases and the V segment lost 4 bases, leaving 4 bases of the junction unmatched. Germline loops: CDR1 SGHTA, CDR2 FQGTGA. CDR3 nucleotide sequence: TGTGCCAGCAGCTCACAGGGACTAGCGGCAGATACGCAGTATTTT. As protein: CASSSQGLAADTQYF.

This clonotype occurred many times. CDR3 residues: CATSRGQGGDNEQFF. DNA for the CDR3: TGTGCCACCAGCCGGGGACAGGGAGGGGACAATGAGCAGTTCTTC. V usage is TRBV15 and J usage is TRBJ2-1, with 9 bases lining up with TRBD1. J lost 5 bases, V lost 5 bases, and 7 bases had no gene match. This CDR3 is 15 amino acids long. Looked up from germline, CDR1 is LNHNV and CDR2 is YYDKDF (reference sequence).

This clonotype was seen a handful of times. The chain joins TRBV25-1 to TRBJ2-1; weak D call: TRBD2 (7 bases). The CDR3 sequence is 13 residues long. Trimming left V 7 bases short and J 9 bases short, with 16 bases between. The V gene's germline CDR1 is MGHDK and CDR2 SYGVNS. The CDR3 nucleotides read TGTGCCAGCATCTCGGGGGGCAGGGCTGAGCAGTTCTTC. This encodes CASISGGRAEQFF.

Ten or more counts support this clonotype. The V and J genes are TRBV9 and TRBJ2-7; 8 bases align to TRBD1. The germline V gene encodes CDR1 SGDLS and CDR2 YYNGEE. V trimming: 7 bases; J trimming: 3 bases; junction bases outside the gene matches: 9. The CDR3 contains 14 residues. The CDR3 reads CASAHGQGSYEQYF. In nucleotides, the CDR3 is TGTGCCAGCGCCCACGGACAGGGCAGCTACGAGCAGTACTTC.

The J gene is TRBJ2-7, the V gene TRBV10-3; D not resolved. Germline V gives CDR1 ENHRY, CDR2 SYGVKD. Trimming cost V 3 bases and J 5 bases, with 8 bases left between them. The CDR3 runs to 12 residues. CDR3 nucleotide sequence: TGTGCCATCAGTGACCTCCGGAACGAGCAGTACTTC. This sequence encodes CAISDLRNEQYF.

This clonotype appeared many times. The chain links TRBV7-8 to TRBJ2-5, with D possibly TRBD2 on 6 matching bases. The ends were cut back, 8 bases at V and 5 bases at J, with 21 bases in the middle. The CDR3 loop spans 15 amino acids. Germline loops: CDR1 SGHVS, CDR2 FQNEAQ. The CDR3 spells CASRALEGPWETQYF. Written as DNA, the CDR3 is TGTGCCAGCCGAGCTCTGGAGGGCCCCTGGGAGACCCAGTACTTC. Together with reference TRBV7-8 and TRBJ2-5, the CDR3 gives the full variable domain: GAGVSQSPRYKVAKRGQDVALRCDPISGHVSLFWYQQALGQGPEFLTYFQNEAQLDKSGLPSDRFFAERPEGSVSTLKIQRTQQEDSAVYLCASRALEGPWETQYFGPGTRLLVL.